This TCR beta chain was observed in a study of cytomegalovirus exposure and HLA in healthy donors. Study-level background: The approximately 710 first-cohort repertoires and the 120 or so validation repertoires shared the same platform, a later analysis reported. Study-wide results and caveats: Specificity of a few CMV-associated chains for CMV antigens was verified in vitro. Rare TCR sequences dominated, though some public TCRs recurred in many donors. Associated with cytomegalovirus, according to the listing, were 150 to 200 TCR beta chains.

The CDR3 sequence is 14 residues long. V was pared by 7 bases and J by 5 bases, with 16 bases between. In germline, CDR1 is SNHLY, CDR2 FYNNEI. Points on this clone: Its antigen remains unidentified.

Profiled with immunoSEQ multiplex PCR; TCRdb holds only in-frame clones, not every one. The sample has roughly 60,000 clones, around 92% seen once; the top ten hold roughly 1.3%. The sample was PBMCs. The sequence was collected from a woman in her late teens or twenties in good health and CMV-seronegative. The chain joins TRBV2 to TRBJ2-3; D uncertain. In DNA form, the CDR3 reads TGTGCCAGCACCCCGCCCCCTAGGATAGATACGCAGTATTTT. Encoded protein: CASTPPPRIDTQYF.